Presented here are 13 T cell receptor beta chains from one specimen sequenced in a study of blood T cell repertoires in COVID-19. The assay was immunoSEQ multiplex PCR, and TCRdb's table has in-frame clones only and misses some. The table lists about 110,000 clones, 84% of them singletons. The sample taken for sequencing was peripheral blood. These receptors all stem from a woman aged 80 or older with active or convalescent COVID-19.

This chain uses TRBV28 with TRBJ2-5, with TRBD1 identical over 8 bases. The CDR3 spans 15 residues. CDR1 and CDR2 from the germline V gene are MDHEN and SYDVKM. J was trimmed by 5 bases and V by 5 bases; bases with no gene match: 10. The CDR3 spells CASSNRRGLGETQYF. CDR3 bases: TGTGCCAGCAGTAACCGCAGGGGGCTGGGGGAGACCCAGTACTTC.

The V and J genes are TRBV11-3 and TRBJ1-2; weak D call: TRBD1 (5 bases). V was cut by 1 base and J by 4 bases, with 13 bases left in between. Germline V CDR1 and CDR2: SGHNT, YENEEA. The CDR3 length is 15 residues. CDR3 loop: CASSLVEPGVYGYTF. CDR3 DNA: TGTGCCAGCAGCTTAGTTGAGCCGGGGGTCTATGGCTACACCTTC.

The J gene is TRBJ1-4, the V gene TRBV5-4, with D perhaps TRBD1 (5 bases). Germline V gene sequence: CDR1 SGHNT, CDR2 YYREEE (reference sequence). This CDR3 contains 15 residues. V lost 0 bases and J lost 8, with 14 bases in between. The CDR3 sequence: CASSLVVQGKEKLFF. The CDR3 region has the DNA TGTGCCAGCAGCTTGGTGGTTCAGGGAAAGGAAAAACTGTTTTTT.

The rearrangement links TRBV6-6 to TRBJ1-5; 8 bases match TRBD1. After removal of 4 bases from V and 7 bases from J, the junction contained 9 bases not matched to a gene. Germline V CDR1 and CDR2: MNHNY, SVGAGI (reference sequence). The CDR3 is 15 amino acids. The chain's CDR3 is CASSSGTGTRQPQHF. The CDR3 DNA reads as TGTGCCAGCAGTTCCGGGACAGGAACACGGCAGCCCCAGCATTTT.

The chain has TRBV19 and TRBJ2-5; 8 bases align to TRBD1. The germline V gene encodes CDR1 LNHDA and CDR2 SQIVND (reference sequence). This CDR3 is 14 amino acids long. V was clipped by 5 bases and J by 5 bases; unmatched bases: 7. The CDR3: CASSSETGVETQYF. The CDR3 coding sequence is TGTGCCAGTAGTTCAGAGACAGGGGTGGAGACCCAGTACTTC.

The chain couples TRBV27 to TRBJ1-5; no definite D call. Germline V lookup: CDR1 MNHEY, CDR2 SMNVEV (reference sequence). Deletions cut 6 bases from V and 1 base from J, with 7 bases between. The CDR3 totals 13 residues. The CDR3 coding sequence is TGTGCCAGCAGCACTATCAGCAATCAGCCCCAGCATTTT. It codes for CASSTISNQPQHF.

This chain joins TRBV6-5 and TRBJ1-1, with 9 bases fitting TRBD1. The CDR3 extends over 15 amino acids. Germline trimming cut 5 bases from V and 11 bases from J; bases unmatched to any gene: 15. Germline loops: CDR1 MNHEY, CDR2 SVGAGI. The DNA for the CDR3 is TGTGCCAGCAGTCCCCCACGGACAGGGGTGGTGGGTGCTTTCTTT. Its translation: CASSPPRTGVVGAFF.

The chain has TRBV19 and TRBJ1-1; a weak D match, TRBD1 (5 bases). V shed 5 bases and J shed 1 base, with 11 bases lying between them. The CDR3 is 14 amino acids. Germline CDR1 reads LNHDA; CDR2 reads SQIVND (reference sequence). CDR3: CASSPVGQNTEAFF. The CDR3 region has the DNA TGTGCCAGTAGTCCGGTGGGGCAGAACACTGAAGCTTTCTTT. The complete variable domain, with remaining parts taken from reference TRBV19 and TRBJ1-1, reads DGGITQSPKYLFRKEGQNVTLSCEQNLNHDAMYWYRQDPGQGLRLIYYSQIVNDFQKGDIAEGYSVSREKKESFPLTVTSAQKNPTAFYLCASSPVGQNTEAFFGQGTRLTVV.

The V and J genes are TRBV18 and TRBJ1-1; maybe TRBD1 (5 bases). The CDR3 runs 14 residues. V was clipped by 3 bases and J by 4 bases, with 12 bases between them. Germline assignment: CDR1 KGHSH and CDR2 LQKENI. CDR3 nucleotides: TGTGCCAGCTCACCCGGGGGGGGTAGCACTGAAGCTTTCTTT. Residues: CASSPGGGSTEAFF.

J is TRBJ2-2 and V is TRBV28; TRBD1 agrees at 10 bases. The V gene end was trimmed by 8 bases and the J gene end by 4 bases; junction bases not matched to a gene: 10. This CDR3 has 16 amino acids. From germline, CDR1 is MDHEN and CDR2 SYDVKM. Here the CDR3 DNA reads TGTGCCAGCCGACCGGGGGGGACAGGGGTCACCGGGGAGCTGTTTTTT. It translates to CASRPGGTGVTGELFF.

The chain combines TRBV7-6 with TRBJ1-4, with 7 positions matching TRBD1. CDR3 length: 16 residues. CDR1 and CDR2 from the germline V gene are SGHVS and FNYEAQ. J was trimmed by 5 bases and V by 5 bases; bases with no gene match: 11. The CDR3 DNA follows: TGTGCCAGCAGCCGAGCCCCGGGACAGACAAATGAAAAACTGTTTTTT. Protein sequence: CASSRAPGQTNEKLFF. The variable domain in full, with the rest retrieved from reference TRBV7-6 and TRBJ1-4, is GAGVSQSPRYKVTKRGQDVALRCDPISGHVSLYWYRQALGQGPEFLTYFNYEAQQDKSGLPNDRFSAERPEGSISTLTIQRTEQRDSAMYRCASSRAPGQTNEKLFFGSGTQLSVL.

This chain links TRBV7-2 with TRBJ2-2; tentative D call: TRBD2 (6 bases). V dropped 6 bases and J dropped 3 bases, with 11 bases sitting between them. The germline CDR1 and CDR2 sequences are SGHTA and FQGNSA. The CDR3 runs to 14 residues. The CDR3 here is CASRSGLYTGELFF. The DNA of the CDR3 is TGTGCCAGCAGGTCAGGACTATACACCGGGGAGCTGTTTTTT.

The chain links TRBV7-2 to TRBJ1-5, with TRBD1 matching over 7 bases. Trimming at V came to 1 base and at J to 6 bases, leaving 6 bases not matched to a gene. CDR1 SGHTA and CDR2 FQGNSA come from the germline V gene. This CDR3 has 15 residues. Here the CDR3 DNA reads TGTGCCAGCAGCTTAGGAGACAGGGTGGCTCAGCCCCAGCATTTT. Protein sequence: CASSLGDRVAQPQHF.